Sequencing of this T cell receptor (beta chain) was carried out in a study of immune heterogeneity within non-small cell lung tumors. The V gene end was trimmed by 3 bases and the J gene end by 10 bases; junction bases not matched to a gene: 18. Germline V gene sequence: CDR1 DFQATT, CDR2 SNEGSKA (reference sequence). The CDR3 contains 16 residues. Regarding this clonotype: A much larger clone differs by one base, so this may be a read error.

Template material comprised bulk tumor genomic DNA at about 610 ng per sample. While surgery was under way, several biopsies spaced far apart were taken per primary tumor. Samples came from untreated patients having curative surgery for newly diagnosed non-small cell lung cancer. CDR3 of TCR beta was amplified by multiplex PCR that used 32 V and 13 J primers. Each CDR3 protein gets one entry after TCRdb re-called the multiplex PCR reads with MiXCR. Of some 12,000 distinct CDR3 sequences in the sample, about 25% were seen once. The sequence was obtained from a man aged 45 to 65 with non-small cell lung cancer. The chain has TRBV20-1 and TRBJ1-5, with TRBD1 identical over 7 bases. What was sequenced was lung tumor tissue. CDR3 nucleotide sequence: TGCAGTGCTAGGGGGGCGGTCAGGGGGAATACTCATCCCCAGCATTTT. It is translated as CSARGAVRGNTHPQHF.